The 17 T cell receptor beta chains below were found in one sample sequenced in a study of cytomegalovirus exposure and HLA in healthy donors (dated by TCRdb to about 2017). Receptor libraries were prepared by the immunoSEQ multiplex PCR assay. For the multiplex PCR, a mixture combining 60 forward primers for TCR Vbeta segments and 13 reverse primers for TCR Jbeta segments was used. This is the immuneACCESS table as TCRdb keeps it, with only in-frame sequences that have V and J called. A part of the clones is gone; compared with another copy, unresolved V genes explain less than half, and the rest is unexplained. This sample has 80,000 to 95,000 clones in its table, and around 75% of those were observed once. Roughly 15% of the sample is in the top ten clones. Sample: PBMCs. The receptor source for this set is a woman aged 40 to 49 in good health and CMV-seropositive.

The chain uses TRBV7-9 and TRBJ1-4; the D gene is possibly TRBD1 (6 bases). The CDR3 covers 17 residues. Trimming took 4 bases from V and 7 from J, leaving 22 bases between them. Germline-derived CDR1 and CDR2 are SEHNR and FQNEAQ (reference sequence). The DNA of the CDR3 is TGTGCCAGCAGCTATTCCGACGTGGGGGGGCGTACTGAAAAACTGTTTTTT. Protein: CASSYSDVGGRTEKLFF.

As regards this clone: One junction end disagrees with the germline gene, perhaps due to a read error. Other DNA sequences in this sample translate to the same CDR3. The rearrangement links TRBV15 to TRBJ1-2; D possibly corresponds to TRBD1 (5 bases). This CDR3 comprises 13 residues. The germline V gene encodes CDR1 LNHNV and CDR2 YYDKDF (reference sequence). CDR3 protein: CATSLSGIRGYTF. CDR3 bases: TGCGCCACCAGCCTATCAGGGATAAGGGGCTACACCTTC.

This clone occurred a few times. The gene calls are TRBV4-3 and TRBJ2-7; D call uncertain. CDR3 length: 16 residues. Trimming pared 0 bases from V and 0 bases from J, leaving 12 bases between. CDR1 and CDR2 (germline): LGHNA, YSLEER. CDR3 amino acids: CASSQDFAASSYEQYF. Here the CDR3 DNA reads TGCGCCAGCAGCCAAGATTTCGCGGCTAGCTCCTACGAGCAGTACTTC.

This clone has only a few counts. This chain joins TRBV7-9 and TRBJ2-7; 8 nucleotides match TRBD1. V was clipped by 5 bases and J by 3 bases; unmatched bases: 9. This CDR3 region has 15 residues. Germline CDR1 reads SEHNR; CDR2 reads FQNEAQ (reference sequence). In nucleotides, the CDR3 is TGTGCCAGCAGCCAGGTTGGCAGGGGGCTCTACGAGCAGTACTTC. Translation: CASSQVGRGLYEQYF. Using reference TRBV7-9 and TRBJ2-7 for the parts outside the CDR3, the full variable domain is DTGVSQNPRHKITKRGQNVTFRCDPISEHNRLYWYRQTLGQGPEFLTYFQNEAQLEKSRLLSDRFSAERPKGSFSTLEIQRTEQGDSAMYLCASSQVGRGLYEQYFGPGTRLTVT.

This chain connects TRBV29-1 to TRBJ1-2, with a weak D call TRBD1 (6 bases). V was pared by 4 bases and J by 6 bases, with 9 bases between. Germline V gene sequence: CDR1 SQVTM, CDR2 ANQGSEA. This CDR3 spans 11 amino acids. The CDR3: CSVVRGHGYTF. DNA for the CDR3: TGCAGCGTTGTCAGGGGTCATGGCTACACCTTC. Full variable domain (missing parts from reference TRBV29-1 and TRBJ1-2): SAVISQKPSRDICQRGTSLTIQCQVDSQVTMMFWYRQQPGQSLTLIATANQGSEATYESGFVIDKFPISRPNLTFSTLTVSNMSPEDSSIYLCSVVRGHGYTFGSGTRLTVV.

The rearrangement links TRBV19 to TRBJ1-2; TRBD1 is a possible D gene (5 bases). The CDR3 has 14 residues. CDR1 is LNHDA, CDR2 SQIVND, per germline (reference sequence). Trimming removed 0 bases from V and 8 bases from J, with 13 bases in between. CDR3 sequence reads: CASSIDWGAQGYTF. CDR3 bases: TGTGCCAGTAGTATAGATTGGGGCGCGCAAGGCTACACCTTC.

The DNA for the CDR3 is TGTGCCAGCAGTTTAGTTGCGATGAGTTCCTACGAGCAGTACTTC. Translating it yields CASSLVAMSSYEQYF. The V and J genes are TRBV27 and TRBJ2-7, with unresolved D. This CDR3 has 15 residues. From germline, CDR1 is MNHEY and CDR2 SMNVEV (reference sequence). Trimming cost V 2 bases and J 1 base, with 12 bases left between them.

The chain recombines TRBV6-5 with TRBJ2-3; possibly TRBD2 for D (6 bases). The ends were cut back, 2 bases at V and 8 bases at J, with 17 bases in the middle. The CDR3 loop spans 15 amino acids. CDR1 MNHEY and CDR2 SVGAGI come from the germline V gene. The CDR3 nucleotides are TGTGCCAGCAGTTACCCGAAAAGGGGAGGAGTTACGCAGTATTTT. This gives the protein CASSYPKRGGVTQYF.

The CDR3 sequence: CASTKYSLYEQYF. As DNA, the CDR3 is TGTGCCAGCACTAAGTACAGTCTCTACGAGCAGTACTTC. The chain has TRBV28 and TRBJ2-7; D remains ambiguous. V dropped 7 bases and J dropped 3 bases, with 13 bases sitting between them. The germline V gene has CDR1 MDHEN and CDR2 SYDVKM. The CDR3 runs to 13 residues. Full variable domain (outside the CDR3, taken from reference TRBV28 and TRBJ2-7): DVKVTQSSRYLVKRTGEKVFLECVQDMDHENMFWYRQDPGLGLRLIYFSYDVKMKEKGDIPEGYSVSREKKERFSLILESASTNQTSMYLCASTKYSLYEQYFGPGTRLTVT.

This chain connects TRBV19 to TRBJ2-1; TRBD2 matches at 7 bases. The junction had 8 bases not matched to a gene; V was cut back by 10 bases and J by 2 bases. The CDR3 length is 14 residues. Germline loops: CDR1 LNHDA, CDR2 SQIVND (reference sequence). CDR3 sequence: CATRDYTTYNEQFF. CDR3 sequence (DNA): TGTGCCACCAGGGACTATACAACCTACAATGAGCAGTTCTTC.

Written as DNA, the CDR3 is TGTGCCAGCAGTTTTGGGACTAGCCACAATGAGCAGTTCTTC. This sequence encodes CASSFGTSHNEQFF. The chain carries TRBV28 and TRBJ2-1; 9 bases align to TRBD2. The CDR3 is 14 amino acids. After removal of 3 bases from V and 5 bases from J, the junction contained 2 bases not matched to a gene. Per the germline V gene, CDR1 is MDHEN and CDR2 is SYDVKM. Filled out from reference TRBV28 and TRBJ2-1, the complete variable domain reads DVKVTQSSRYLVKRTGEKVFLECVQDMDHENMFWYRQDPGLGLRLIYFSYDVKMKEKGDIPEGYSVSREKKERFSLILESASTNQTSMYLCASSFGTSHNEQFFGPGTRLTVL.

The chain links TRBV4-3 to TRBJ2-1; D ambiguous. V lost 0 bases, J lost 3 bases, and 9 bases lay in between. Germline CDR1 reads LGHNA; CDR2 reads YSLEER. The CDR3 loop spans 15 amino acids. The CDR3 nucleotides read TGCGCCAGCAGCCAAGATAGGCGACTCTACAATGAGCAGTTCTTC. This encodes CASSQDRRLYNEQFF.

This chain connects TRBV19 to TRBJ1-4; D uncertain. Trimming pared 3 bases from V and 7 bases from J, leaving 12 bases between. CDR3 length equals 14 residues. The germline V gene has CDR1 LNHDA and CDR2 SQIVND (reference sequence). CDR3 nucleotide sequence: TGTGCCAGTAGTATTACGAGGGTCGGTGAAAAACTGTTTTTT. It codes for CASSITRVGEKLFF. Looking up the rest from reference TRBV19 and TRBJ1-4 gives the full variable domain: DGGITQSPKYLFRKEGQNVTLSCEQNLNHDAMYWYRQDPGQGLRLIYYSQIVNDFQKGDIAEGYSVSREKKESFPLTVTSAQKNPTAFYLCASSITRVGEKLFFGSGTQLSVL.

The chain combines TRBV23-1 with TRBJ2-3; D possibly corresponds to TRBD2 (6 bases). TRBV23-1 is an ORF for which the function is uncertain. This CDR3 is built from 15 residues. V was cut by 6 bases and J by 2 bases, with 15 bases left in between. This chain's CDR3 is CASSRDLNFTDTQYF. The CDR3 DNA sequence: TGCGCCAGCAGCCGGGACTTGAACTTCACAGATACGCAGTATTTT.

The count of this clone is one. This sequence joins TRBV18 and TRBJ1-6; 9 positions agree with TRBD1. Germline assignment: CDR1 KGHSH and CDR2 LQKENI. The CDR3 has 13 amino acids. V was clipped by 6 bases and J by 14 bases; unmatched bases: 8. The CDR3 DNA sequence: TGTGCCAGCTCCGGACAGGGGCTTCTGGCCCTCCACTTT. It encodes CASSGQGLLALHF.

The chain links TRBV27 to TRBJ2-1; TRBD2 aligns across 8 bases. The CDR3 covers 16 residues. The junction had 13 bases not matched to a gene; V was cut back by 5 bases and J by 7 bases. Germline V gives CDR1 MNHEY, CDR2 SMNVEV (reference sequence). The DNA of the CDR3 is TGTGCCAGCAGTCCAGTGGCGGGGGGCATATCAAATGAGCAGTTCTTC. Its translation: CASSPVAGGISNEQFF.

The gene calls are TRBV7-9 and TRBJ2-7; 7 nucleotides agree with TRBD1. The germline CDR1 and CDR2 sequences are SEHNR and FQNEAQ (reference sequence). This CDR3 spans 14 amino acids. The V segment lost 5 bases and the J segment 4 bases; nucleotides outside the gene matches: 8. CDR3 in DNA: TGTGCCAGCAGCCTACAGGGGCCGGGGTACGAGCAGTACTTC. Residues: CASSLQGPGYEQYF.